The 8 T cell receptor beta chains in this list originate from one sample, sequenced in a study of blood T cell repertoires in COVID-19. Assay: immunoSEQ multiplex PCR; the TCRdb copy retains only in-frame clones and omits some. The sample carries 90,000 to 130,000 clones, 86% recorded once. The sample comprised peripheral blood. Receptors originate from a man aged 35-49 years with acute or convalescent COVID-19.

The DNA of the CDR3 is TGTGCCAGCAGCCCATGGACAGAGAACACTGAAGCTTTCTTT. Protein sequence: CASSPWTENTEAFF. This chain joins TRBV7-9 and TRBJ1-1, with D maybe TRBD1 (6 bases). The V gene lost 5 bases and the J gene lost 1 base, with 11 bases spanning the gap. The CDR3 covers 14 residues. Germline V gene lookup returns CDR1 SEHNR and CDR2 FQNEAQ (reference sequence).

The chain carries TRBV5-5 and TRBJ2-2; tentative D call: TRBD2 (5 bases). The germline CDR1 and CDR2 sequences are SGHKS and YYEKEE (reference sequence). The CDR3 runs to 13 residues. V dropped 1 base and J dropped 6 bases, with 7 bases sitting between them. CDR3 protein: CASSLFGAGELFF. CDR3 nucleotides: TGTGCCAGCAGCTTGTTCGGGGCCGGGGAGCTGTTTTTT.

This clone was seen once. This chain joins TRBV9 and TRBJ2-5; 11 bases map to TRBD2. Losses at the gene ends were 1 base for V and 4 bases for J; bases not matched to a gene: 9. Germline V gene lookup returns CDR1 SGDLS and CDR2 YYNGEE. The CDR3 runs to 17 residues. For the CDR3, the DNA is TGTGCCAGCAGCGTACGTAGCGGGGGGGCCGGGCCAGAGACCCAGTACTTC. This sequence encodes CASSVRSGGAGPETQYF.

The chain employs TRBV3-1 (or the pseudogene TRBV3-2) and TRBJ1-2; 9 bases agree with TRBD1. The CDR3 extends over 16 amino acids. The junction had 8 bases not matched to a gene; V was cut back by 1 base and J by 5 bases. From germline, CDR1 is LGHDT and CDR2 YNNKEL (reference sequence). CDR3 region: CASSQGPGQGGYGYTF. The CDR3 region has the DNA TGTGCCAGCAGCCAAGGCCCGGGACAGGGTGGGTATGGCTACACCTTC.

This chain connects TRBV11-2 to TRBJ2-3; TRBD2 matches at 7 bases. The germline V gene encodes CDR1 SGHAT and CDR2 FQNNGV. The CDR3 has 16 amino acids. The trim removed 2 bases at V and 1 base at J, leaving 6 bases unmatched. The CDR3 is CASSLLLGLGTDTQYF. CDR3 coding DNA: TGTGCCAGCAGCTTATTACTCGGACTAGGCACAGATACGCAGTATTTT.

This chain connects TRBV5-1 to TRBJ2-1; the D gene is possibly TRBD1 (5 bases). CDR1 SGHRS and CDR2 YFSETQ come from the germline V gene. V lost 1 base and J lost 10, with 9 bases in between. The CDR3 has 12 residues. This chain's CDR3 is CASSLSGLEQFF. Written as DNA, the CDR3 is TGCGCCAGCAGCTTGTCAGGGCTCGAGCAGTTCTTC.

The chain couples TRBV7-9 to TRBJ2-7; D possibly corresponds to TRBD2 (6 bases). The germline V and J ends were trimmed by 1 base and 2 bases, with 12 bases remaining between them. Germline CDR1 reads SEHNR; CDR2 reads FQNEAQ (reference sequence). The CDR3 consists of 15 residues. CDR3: CASSLDGTQTYEQYF. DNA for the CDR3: TGTGCCAGCAGCTTAGATGGGACTCAGACCTACGAGCAGTACTTC. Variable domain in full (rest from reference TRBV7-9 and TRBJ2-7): DTGVSQNPRHKITKRGQNVTFRCDPISEHNRLYWYRQTLGQGPEFLTYFQNEAQLEKSRLLSDRFSAERPKGSFSTLEIQRTEQGDSAMYLCASSLDGTQTYEQYFGPGTRLTVT.

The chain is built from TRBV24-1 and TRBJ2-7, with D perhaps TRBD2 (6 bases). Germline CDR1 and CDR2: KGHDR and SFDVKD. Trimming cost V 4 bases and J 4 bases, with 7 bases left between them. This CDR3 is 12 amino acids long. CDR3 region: CATSEGGYEQYF. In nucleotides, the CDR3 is TGTGCCACCAGTGAGGGGGGTTACGAGCAGTACTTC.